These T cell receptor beta chains were read from a single sample in a study of blood T cell repertoires in COVID-19. Generated by immunoSEQ multiplex PCR, the TCRdb table keeps only in-frame clones and is missing some. The sample carries about 230,000 clones, around 80% recorded once. The specimen was PBMCs or T cells enriched from blood (not recorded which). These TCRs come from a man in his 60s who had recovered from COVID-19. Each CDR3 is given with its conserved first and last residue. A D gene is named only where the DNA matches it firmly. Some rows have no size entry. The others give once, few or many, or a class for an expanded clone.

CDR3 length	D gene	clone size	V gene	J gene	CDR3 protein	CDR3 DNA
13	TRBD2	-	TRBV3-1/TRBV3-2	TRBJ2-7	CASSQAGGHEQYF	TGTGCCAGCAGCCAAGCGGGGGGTCACGAGCAGTACTTC
16	-	once	TRBV4-2	TRBJ2-1	CASSQEERGGYNEQFF	TGTGCCAGCAGCCAAGAAGAGAGAGGGGGCTACAATGAGCAGTTCTTC
12	-	-	TRBV6-5	TRBJ1-1	CASSTVNTEAFF	TGTGCCAGCAGCACAGTGAACACTGAAGCTTTCTTT
16	-	-	TRBV18	TRBJ1-3	CASSTGGTTSGNTIYF	TGTGCCAGCTCAACCGGGGGAACGACCTCTGGAAACACCATATATTTT
12	-	few	TRBV24-1	TRBJ1-2	CATSDSSYGYTF	TGTGCCACCAGTGATTCTAGCTATGGCTACACCTTC
14	-	-	TRBV24-1	TRBJ2-3	CATSDPGASDTQYF	TGTGCCACCAGTGACCCAGGGGCTTCCGATACGCAGTATTTT
13	-	-	TRBV7-3	TRBJ1-1	CASSFNSNTEAFF	TGTGCCAGCAGCTTTAACTCGAACACTGAAGCTTTCTTT
14	-	-	TRBV7-8	TRBJ1-2	CASRILTGKGGYTF	TGTGCCAGCAGGATCTTAACAGGGAAAGGAGGCTACACCTTC
16	TRBD2	-	TRBV7-7	TRBJ2-1	CASSSGLAGGNNEQFF	TGTGCTAGCAGCTCCGGACTAGCGGGGGGTAATAATGAGCAGTTCTTC
17	TRBD2	-	TRBV15	TRBJ2-5	CATSRDLGLAIMETQYF	TGTGCCACCAGCAGAGATCTTGGACTAGCGATTATGGAGACCCAGTACTTC
18	-	once	TRBV4-3	TRBJ2-2	CASSQDPDSGARTGELFF	TGCGCCAGCAGCCAAGACCCAGATTCTGGGGCCCGGACCGGGGAGCTGTTTTTT
15	-	-	TRBV4-1	TRBJ2-5	CASSQNRDTQETQYF	TGCGCCAGCAGCCAAAATCGGGACACCCAAGAGACCCAGTACTTC
13	TRBD1	-	TRBV6-5	TRBJ2-5	CASHRDSQETQYF	TGTGCCAGCCACCGGGACAGCCAAGAGACCCAGTACTTC
17	-	once	TRBV5-1	TRBJ2-3	CASSLYPTVTSTDTQYF	TGCGCCAGCAGCTTGTATCCGACAGTAACTAGCACAGATACGCAGTATTTT
14	TRBD1	-	TRBV5-1	TRBJ2-7	CASSPQGASYEQYF	TGCGCCAGCAGCCCACAGGGGGCCTCCTACGAGCAGTACTTC
16	TRBD2	few	TRBV7-2	TRBJ2-1	CASSPLAGSSYNEQFF	TGTGCCAGCAGCCCCCTAGCGGGGTCTTCCTACAATGAGCAGTTCTTC
12	-	few	TRBV19	TRBJ2-3	CASEANTDTQYF	TGTGCCAGCGAAGCGAACACAGATACGCAGTATTTT
15	-	-	TRBV11-3	TRBJ1-4	CASSTPGATNEKLFF	TGTGCCAGCAGCACCCCAGGGGCAACTAATGAAAAACTGTTTTTT
15	-	-	TRBV3-1/TRBV3-2	TRBJ1-3	CASSQDTGIWNTIYF	TGTGCCAGCAGCCAAGATACGGGGATTTGGAACACCATATATTTT
17	-	-	TRBV24-1	TRBJ1-5	CATSEQDRYKNNQPQHF	TGTGCCACCAGTGAACAAGACAGGTACAAAAACAATCAGCCCCAGCATTTT
16	TRBD2	-	TRBV9	TRBJ2-1	CASSAERGAENNEQFF	TGTGCCAGCAGCGCGGAGCGGGGGGCCGAGAACAATGAGCAGTTCTTC
15	TRBD2	-	TRBV10-3	TRBJ2-2	CAISESSGGTGELFF	TGTGCCATCAGTGAGTCTAGCGGGGGGACCGGGGAGCTGTTTTTT
16	TRBD1	-	TRBV11-3	TRBJ1-1	CASSLGQGAGGTEAFF	TGTGCCAGCAGCTTGGGACAGGGGGCCGGCGGGACTGAAGCTTTCTTT
15	TRBD1	-	TRBV18	TRBJ2-3	CASSAGQVDTDTQYF	TGTGCCAGCTCGGCGGGACAGGTTGACACAGATACGCAGTATTTT
16	-	few	TRBV7-9	TRBJ1-1	CASSPHPPGSETEAFF	TGTGCCAGCAGCCCCCACCCTCCGGGGTCTGAGACTGAAGCTTTCTTT
13	-	-	TRBV5-1	TRBJ2-1	CASSLDEYNEQFF	TGCGCCAGCAGCTTGGACGAGTACAATGAGCAGTTCTTC
17	-	-	TRBV5-1	TRBJ2-6	CASSSSLAGSGANVLTF	TGCGCCAGCAGCTCATCCTTAGCAGGGTCTGGGGCCAACGTCCTGACTTTC
13	TRBD2	-	TRBV24-1	TRBJ2-1	CATSDPAGNEQFF	TGTGCCACCTCCGACCCAGCGGGAAATGAGCAGTTCTTC